These 9 T cell receptor beta chains came from one sample sequenced in a study of cytomegalovirus exposure and HLA in healthy donors. Primers for the PCR totalled 60 Vbeta and 13 Jbeta. This table comes from immunoSEQ multiplex PCR, and its TCRdb copy is limited to in-frame clones, with some not included. Of under 200,000 clones in the sample, approximately 81% were seen once. Material: PBMCs. The receptor set was obtained from a female donor in good health and CMV-seronegative.

The rearrangement joins TRBV5-6 to TRBJ2-7, with TRBD1 identical over 7 bases. V shed 4 bases, J shed 2 bases, and the junction held 9 bases outside the gene matches. In germline, CDR1 is SGHDT, CDR2 YYEEEE. The CDR3 consists of 15 residues. The CDR3: CASSRSGTATYEQYF. The CDR3 DNA reads TGTGCCAGCAGCCGATCCGGGACAGCAACCTACGAGCAGTACTTC.

The chain has TRBV11-3 and TRBJ1-1; D is undetermined. Trimming removed 6 bases from V and 6 bases from J, with 11 bases in between. CDR3 length: 12 amino acids. The germline gives CDR1 SGHNT, CDR2 YENEEA. The CDR3 sequence is CASSSSGAEAFF. The CDR3 DNA sequence: TGTGCCAGCAGTTCTAGTGGCGCTGAAGCTTTCTTT.

The V gene is TRBV7-2, the J gene TRBJ2-5, with 7 positions matching TRBD2. CDR3 size: 16 residues. J was trimmed by 2 bases and V by 5 bases; bases with no gene match: 11. Per germline, CDR1 SGHTA and CDR2 FQGNSA. CDR3 sequence (DNA): TGTGCCAGCAGCCCCCTCAGAGTGGGGGGGCAAGAGACCCAGTACTTC. Protein product: CASSPLRVGGQETQYF.

The V and J genes are TRBV5-1 and TRBJ2-1; TRBD2 matches 15 bases. CDR1 is SGHRS and CDR2 is YFSETQ in the germline V gene. The CDR3 extends over 16 amino acids. Trimming took 3 bases from V and 6 from J; bases not matched to a gene: 4. CDR3 region: CASSSGLAGGINEQFF. The CDR3 DNA is TGCGCCAGCAGCTCGGGACTAGCGGGGGGCATCAATGAGCAGTTCTTC.

This chain uses TRBV29-1 with TRBJ2-2; 9 bases align to TRBD1. V gave up 6 bases and J gave up 5 bases; unmatched junction bases: 7. CDR3 size: 14 residues. Germline V gene sequence: CDR1 SQVTM, CDR2 ANQGSEA. The CDR3 DNA reads as TGCAGCGTCACAGGGGGCGCGTGGACCGGGGAGCTGTTTTTT. The encoded protein is CSVTGGAWTGELFF.

The chain recombines TRBV18 with TRBJ1-6; 7 bases fit TRBD1. V dropped 4 bases and J dropped 7; count of bases not matched to a gene: 4. CDR1 is KGHSH, CDR2 LQKENI, per germline. CDR3 length: 14 amino acids. CDR3 in amino acids: CASSRDSRNSPLHF. CDR3 bases: TGTGCCAGCTCACGGGACAGTCGGAATTCACCCCTCCACTTT.

The rearrangement links TRBV10-3 to TRBJ1-2; 7 bases map to TRBD1. The CDR3 length is 14 residues. With V trimmed by 6 bases and J by 6 bases, 10 bases remained unmatched. CDR1 ENHRY and CDR2 SYGVKD come from the germline V gene. The CDR3 DNA sequence: TGTGCCATCAGCCTGACAGGGCTAGATGATGGCTACACCTTC. Protein: CAISLTGLDDGYTF.

The V and J genes are TRBV7-2 and TRBJ2-2; D is unresolved. The CDR3 runs to 12 residues. Germline lookup yields CDR1 SGHTA and CDR2 FQGNSA. Trimming took off 8 bases at V and 3 bases at J, with 7 bases between the two ends. For the CDR3, the DNA is TGTGCCAGCTCCGCGTACACCGGGGAGCTGTTTTTT. Its protein product is CASSAYTGELFF. Filled out from reference TRBV7-2 and TRBJ2-2, the complete variable domain reads GAGVSQSPSNKVTEKGKDVELRCDPISGHTALYWYRQSLGQGLEFLIYFQGNSAPDKSGLPSDRFSAERTGGSVSTLTIQRTQQEDSAVYLCASSAYTGELFFGEGSRLTVL.

This chain joins TRBV6-1 and TRBJ1-1, with no clear D. Germline V gene sequence: CDR1 MNHNS, CDR2 SASEGT. The CDR3 sequence is 14 residues long. V lost 2 bases and J lost 13, with 20 bases in between. In DNA form, the CDR3 reads TGTGCCAGCAGTGAAAAGGCTGAATGGGCCAGTCTTTTCTTT. It translates to CASSEKAEWASLFF.